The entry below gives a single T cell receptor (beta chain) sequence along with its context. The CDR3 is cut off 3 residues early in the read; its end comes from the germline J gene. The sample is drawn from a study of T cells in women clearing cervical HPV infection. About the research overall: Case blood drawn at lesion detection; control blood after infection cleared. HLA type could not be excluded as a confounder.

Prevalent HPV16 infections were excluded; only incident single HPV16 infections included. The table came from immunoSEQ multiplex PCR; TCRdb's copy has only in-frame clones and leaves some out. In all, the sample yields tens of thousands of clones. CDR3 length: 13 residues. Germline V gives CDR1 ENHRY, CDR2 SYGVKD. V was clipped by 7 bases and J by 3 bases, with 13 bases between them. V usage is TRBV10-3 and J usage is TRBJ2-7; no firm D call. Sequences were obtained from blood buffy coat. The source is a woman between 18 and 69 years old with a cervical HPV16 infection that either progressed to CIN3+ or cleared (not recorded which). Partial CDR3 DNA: TGTGCCATCACTGGGTCCCACAACTACGAG. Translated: CAITGSHNYE. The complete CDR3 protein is CAITGSHNYEQYF.